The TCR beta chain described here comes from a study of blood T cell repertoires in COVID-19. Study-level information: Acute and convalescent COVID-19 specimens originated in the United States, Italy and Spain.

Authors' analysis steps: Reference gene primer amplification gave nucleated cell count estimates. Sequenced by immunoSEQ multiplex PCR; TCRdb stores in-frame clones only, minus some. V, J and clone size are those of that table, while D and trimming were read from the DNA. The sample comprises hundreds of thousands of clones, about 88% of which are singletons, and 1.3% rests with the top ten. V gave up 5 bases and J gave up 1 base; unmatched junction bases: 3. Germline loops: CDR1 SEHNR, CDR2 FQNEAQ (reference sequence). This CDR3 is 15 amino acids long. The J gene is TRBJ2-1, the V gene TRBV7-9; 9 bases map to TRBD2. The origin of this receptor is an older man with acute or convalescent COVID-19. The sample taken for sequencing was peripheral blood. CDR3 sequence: CASSESGRSYNEQFF. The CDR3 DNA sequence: TGTGCCAGCAGCGAGAGCGGGAGGTCCTACAATGAGCAGTTCTTC.